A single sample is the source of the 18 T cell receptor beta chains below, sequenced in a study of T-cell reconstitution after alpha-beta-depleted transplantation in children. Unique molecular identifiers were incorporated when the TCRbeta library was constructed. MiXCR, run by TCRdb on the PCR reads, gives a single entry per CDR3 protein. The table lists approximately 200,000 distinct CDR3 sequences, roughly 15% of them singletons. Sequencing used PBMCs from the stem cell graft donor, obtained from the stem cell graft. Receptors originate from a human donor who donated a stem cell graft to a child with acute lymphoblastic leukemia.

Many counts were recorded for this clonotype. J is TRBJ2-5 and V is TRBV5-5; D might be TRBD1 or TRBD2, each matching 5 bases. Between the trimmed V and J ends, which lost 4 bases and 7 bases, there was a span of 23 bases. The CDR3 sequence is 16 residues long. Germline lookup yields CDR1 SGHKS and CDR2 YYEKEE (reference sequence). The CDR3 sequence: CASSPSTGTYPWTQYF. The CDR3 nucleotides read TGTGCCAGCAGCCCGTCAACCGGGACGTACCCGTGGACCCAGTACTTC. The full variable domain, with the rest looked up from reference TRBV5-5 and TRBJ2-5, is DAGVTQSPTHLIKTRGQQVTLRCSPISGHKSVSWYQQVLGQGPQFIFQYYEKEERGRGNFPDRFSARQFPNYSSELNVNALLLGDSALYLCASSPSTGTYPWTQYFGPGTRLLVL.

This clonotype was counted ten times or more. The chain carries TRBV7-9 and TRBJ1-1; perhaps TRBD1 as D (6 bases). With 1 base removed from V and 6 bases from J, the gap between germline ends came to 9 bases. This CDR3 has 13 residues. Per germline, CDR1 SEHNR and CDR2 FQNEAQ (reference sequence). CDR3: CASSLEGVAEAFF. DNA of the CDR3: TGTGCCAGCAGCTTAGAGGGGGTAGCTGAAGCTTTCTTT.

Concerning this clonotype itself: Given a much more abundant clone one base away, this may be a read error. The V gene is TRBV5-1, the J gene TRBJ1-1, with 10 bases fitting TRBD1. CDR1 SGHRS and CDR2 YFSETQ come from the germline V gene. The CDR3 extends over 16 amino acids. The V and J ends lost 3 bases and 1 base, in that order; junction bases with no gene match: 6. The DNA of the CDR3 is TGCGCCAGCAGCTCCTTGGGACAGGGGCAGAACACTGAAGCTTTCTTT. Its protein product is CASSSLGQGQNTEAFF.

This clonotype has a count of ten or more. CDR3 residues: CASSSVSGANEKLFF. CDR3 bases: TGTGCCAGCAGTTCCGTTAGCGGGGCTAATGAAAAACTGTTTTTT. V gene TRBV12-3 or TRBV12-4 combines with J gene TRBJ1-4; no clear D. The CDR3 has 15 amino acids. V was trimmed by 4 bases and J by 3 bases, leaving 12 bases between them.

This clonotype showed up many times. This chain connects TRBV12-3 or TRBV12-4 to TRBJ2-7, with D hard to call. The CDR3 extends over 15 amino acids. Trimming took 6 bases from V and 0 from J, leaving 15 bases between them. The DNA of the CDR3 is TGTGCCAGCAGCCGCTCTGGCGGAAGCTCCTACGAGCAGTACTTC. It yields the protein CASSRSGGSSYEQYF.

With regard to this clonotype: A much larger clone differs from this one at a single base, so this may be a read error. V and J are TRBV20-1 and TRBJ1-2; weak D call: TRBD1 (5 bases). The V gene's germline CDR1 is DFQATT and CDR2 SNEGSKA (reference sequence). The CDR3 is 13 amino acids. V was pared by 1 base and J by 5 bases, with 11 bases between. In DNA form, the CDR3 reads TGCAGTGCTAGAGGACGGGACTTTTATGGCTACACCTTC. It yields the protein CSARGRDFYGYTF.

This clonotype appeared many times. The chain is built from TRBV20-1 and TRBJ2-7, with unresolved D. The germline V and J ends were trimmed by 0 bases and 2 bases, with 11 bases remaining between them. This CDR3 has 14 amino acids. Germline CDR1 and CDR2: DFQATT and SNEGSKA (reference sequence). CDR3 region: CSARDDARTYEQYF. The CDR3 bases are TGCAGTGCTAGAGATGACGCCCGGACCTACGAGCAGTACTTC.

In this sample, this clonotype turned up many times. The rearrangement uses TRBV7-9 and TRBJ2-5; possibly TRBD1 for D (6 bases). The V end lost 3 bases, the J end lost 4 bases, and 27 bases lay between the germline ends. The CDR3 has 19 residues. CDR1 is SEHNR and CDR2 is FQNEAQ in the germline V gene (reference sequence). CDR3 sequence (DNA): TGTGCCAGCAGCTTTAAGGAAAGCCACCCTAATGCCAGGGGAGAGACCCAGTACTTC. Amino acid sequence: CASSFKESHPNARGETQYF.

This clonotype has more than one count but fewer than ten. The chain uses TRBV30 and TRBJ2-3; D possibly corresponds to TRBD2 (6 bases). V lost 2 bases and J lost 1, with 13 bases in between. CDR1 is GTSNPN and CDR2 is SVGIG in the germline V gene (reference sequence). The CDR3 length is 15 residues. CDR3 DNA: TGTGCCTGGAGTTTTACGGGAGACCGCACAGATACGCAGTATTTT. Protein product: CAWSFTGDRTDTQYF.

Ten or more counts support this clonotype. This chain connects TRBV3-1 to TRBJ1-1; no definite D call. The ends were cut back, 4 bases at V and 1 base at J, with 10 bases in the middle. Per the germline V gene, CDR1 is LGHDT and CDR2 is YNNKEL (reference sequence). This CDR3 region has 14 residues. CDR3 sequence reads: CASSRLRSNTEAFF. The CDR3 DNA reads TGTGCCAGCAGCCGCCTGAGATCGAACACTGAAGCTTTCTTT.

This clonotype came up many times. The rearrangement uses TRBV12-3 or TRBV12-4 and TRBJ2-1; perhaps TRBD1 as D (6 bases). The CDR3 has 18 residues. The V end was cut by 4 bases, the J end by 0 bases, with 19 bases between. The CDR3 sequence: CASSYYQDRMSSYNEQFF. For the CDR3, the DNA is TGTGCCAGCAGTTACTACCAAGACAGGATGAGCTCCTACAATGAGCAGTTCTTC.

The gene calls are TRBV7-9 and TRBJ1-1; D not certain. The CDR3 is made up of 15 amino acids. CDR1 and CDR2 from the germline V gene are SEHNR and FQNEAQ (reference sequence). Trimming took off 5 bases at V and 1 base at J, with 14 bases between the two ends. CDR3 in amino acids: CASSNPTVPNTEAFF. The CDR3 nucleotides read TGTGCCAGCAGCAATCCCACAGTGCCGAACACTGAAGCTTTCTTT.

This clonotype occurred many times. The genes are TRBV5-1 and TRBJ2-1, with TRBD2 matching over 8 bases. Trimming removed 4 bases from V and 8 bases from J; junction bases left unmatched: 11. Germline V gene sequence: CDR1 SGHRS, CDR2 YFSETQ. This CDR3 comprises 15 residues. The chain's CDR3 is CASSVGSGSIDEQFF. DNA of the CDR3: TGCGCCAGCAGCGTGGGGAGCGGGAGTATCGATGAGCAGTTCTTC.

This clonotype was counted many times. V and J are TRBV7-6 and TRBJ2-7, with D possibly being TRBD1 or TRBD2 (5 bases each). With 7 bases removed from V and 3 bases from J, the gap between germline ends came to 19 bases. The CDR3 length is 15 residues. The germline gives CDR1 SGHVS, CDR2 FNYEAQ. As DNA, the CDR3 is TGTGCCAGCACTCGGGACGGACCACAGAGCTACGAGCAGTACTTC. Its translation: CASTRDGPQSYEQYF.

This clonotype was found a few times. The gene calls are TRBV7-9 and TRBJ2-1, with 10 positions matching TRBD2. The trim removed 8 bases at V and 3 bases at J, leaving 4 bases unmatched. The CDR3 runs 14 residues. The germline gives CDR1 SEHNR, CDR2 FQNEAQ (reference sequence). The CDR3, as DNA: TGTGCCAGCGTTACTAGCGGGATCTACAATGAGCAGTTCTTC. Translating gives CASVTSGIYNEQFF.

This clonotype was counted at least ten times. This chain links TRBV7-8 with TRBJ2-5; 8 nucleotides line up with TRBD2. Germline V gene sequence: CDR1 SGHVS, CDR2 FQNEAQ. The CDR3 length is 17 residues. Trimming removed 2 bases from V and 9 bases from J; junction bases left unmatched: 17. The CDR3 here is CASSLTLGSGTRRPQYF. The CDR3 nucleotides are TGTGCCAGCAGCTTAACGCTAGGTAGCGGGACCCGAAGGCCCCAGTACTTC.

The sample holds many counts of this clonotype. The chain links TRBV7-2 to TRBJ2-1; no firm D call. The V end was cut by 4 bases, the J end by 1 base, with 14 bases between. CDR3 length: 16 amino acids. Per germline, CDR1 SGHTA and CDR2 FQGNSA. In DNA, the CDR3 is TGTGCCAGCAGCTCGATTTTTAGCCCGTCCTACAATGAGCAGTTCTTC. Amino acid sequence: CASSSIFSPSYNEQFF.

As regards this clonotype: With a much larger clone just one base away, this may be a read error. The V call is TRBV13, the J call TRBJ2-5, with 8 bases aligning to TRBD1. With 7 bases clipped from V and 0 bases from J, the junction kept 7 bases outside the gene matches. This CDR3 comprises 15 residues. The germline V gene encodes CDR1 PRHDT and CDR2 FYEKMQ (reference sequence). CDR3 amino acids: CASTSGTGYQETQYF. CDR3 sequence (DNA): TGTGCCAGCACCTCCGGGACAGGCTACCAAGAGACCCAGTACTTC.